Presented here are 11 T cell receptor beta chains from one specimen sequenced in a study of T cell responses to AZD1222 COVID-19 vaccine (dated by TCRdb to the early 2020s). This specimen's time point label, per the study, means: baseline before first vaccination. Libraries were made using the immunoSEQ multiplex PCR assay. The table comes from immuneACCESS by way of TCRdb, which keeps in-frame sequences with V and J called. Part of the clones is missing from these tables; in studies checked, under half for an unresolved V gene and the rest for unknown reasons. This sample is represented by about 130,000 clones; 89% of them were singletons. Approximately 4.2% of the sample is in the top ten clones. The sample consisted of peripheral blood, taken on day 0 of AZD1222 vaccination. All receptors derive from an adult in good health.

The chain links TRBV6-5 to TRBJ1-5; 7 nucleotides match TRBD1. This CDR3 comprises 15 residues. Germline loops: CDR1 MNHEY, CDR2 SVGAGI. Trimming removed 2 bases from V and 0 bases from J; junction bases left unmatched: 1. As DNA, the CDR3 is TGTGCCAGCAGTTACCCAGGGGGTAGCAATCAGCCCCAGCATTTT. This gives the protein CASSYPGGSNQPQHF.

This chain connects TRBV29-1 to TRBJ2-2; D is unresolved. Germline lookup yields CDR1 SQVTM and CDR2 ANQGSEA. The V gene lost 3 bases and the J gene lost 3 bases, with 8 bases spanning the gap. This CDR3 is built from 13 residues. CDR3 sequence (DNA): TGCAGCGTTGACACGGGTTACACCGGGGAGCTGTTTTTT. This translates into CSVDTGYTGELFF.

The J gene is TRBJ1-1, the V gene TRBV6-1, with D possibly being TRBD1 (5 bases). Germline CDR1 and CDR2: MNHNS and SASEGT. V dropped 3 bases and J dropped 6 bases, with 23 bases sitting between them. The CDR3 has 17 residues. The CDR3 here is CASSDPTGSGGVAEAFF. CDR3 in DNA: TGTGCCAGCAGTGACCCAACCGGGTCTGGAGGGGTCGCTGAAGCTTTCTTT.

The V gene is TRBV14, the J gene TRBJ1-4, with D hard to call. V was clipped by 1 base and J by 3 bases, with 0 bases between them. CDR1 is SGHDN and CDR2 is FVKESK in the germline V gene. The CDR3 has 12 residues. Written as DNA, the CDR3 is TGTGCCAGCAGCCAAGCTAATGAAAAACTGTTTTTT. Protein sequence: CASSQANEKLFF. The whole variable domain, filled in from reference TRBV14 and TRBJ1-4, reads EAGVTQFPSHSVIEKGQTVTLRCDPISGHDNLYWYRRVMGKEIKFLLHFVKESKQDESGMPNNRFLAERTGGTYSTLKVQPAELEDSGVYFCASSQANEKLFFGSGTQLSVL.

The chain is built from TRBV5-1 and TRBJ1-4, with TRBD1 as a possible D gene (5 bases). CDR1 and CDR2 from the germline V gene are SGHRS and YFSETQ. The CDR3 covers 14 residues. Trimming stripped 3 bases from V and 7 bases from J, with 13 bases between. Here the CDR3 reads CASSSGLISEKLFF. The CDR3 DNA is TGCGCCAGCAGCTCGGGACTTATATCTGAAAAACTGTTTTTT.

The rearrangement uses TRBV2 and TRBJ1-1; D is possibly TRBD1 (6 bases). The CDR3 length is 13 residues. With 3 bases removed from V and 5 bases from J, the gap between germline ends came to 10 bases. The germline CDR1 and CDR2 sequences are SNHLY and FYNNEI. The CDR3: CASSDRGRTEAFF. CDR3 coding DNA: TGTGCCAGCAGTGACAGGGGACGTACTGAAGCTTTCTTT.

The chain employs TRBV6-2 or TRBV6-3 and TRBJ2-7; D remains ambiguous. V lost 5 bases and J lost 4, with 9 bases in between. From germline, CDR1 is MNHEY and CDR2 SVGEGT. This CDR3 comprises 12 residues. CDR3 region: CASSTPSYEQYF. The CDR3 DNA follows: TGTGCCAGCAGTACCCCTTCGTACGAGCAGTACTTC.

V and J are TRBV5-1 and TRBJ2-2, with D possibly TRBD1 on 6 matching bases. V was trimmed by 2 bases and J by 6 bases, leaving 11 bases between them. This CDR3 is 14 amino acids long. The germline CDR1 and CDR2 sequences are SGHRS and YFSETQ. CDR3 nucleotides: TGCGCCAGCAGCTTTAACAGGGCCTCCGGGGAGCTGTTTTTT. Its protein product is CASSFNRASGELFF.

The chain is built from TRBV27 and TRBJ2-3; D might be TRBD1 (6 bases). The CDR3 covers 16 residues. Germline V gene lookup returns CDR1 MNHEY and CDR2 SMNVEV (reference sequence). The germline V and J ends were trimmed by 4 bases and 2 bases, with 16 bases remaining between them. CDR3 sequence (DNA): TGTGCCAGCAGTTCGGGGAACGACAGGACCACAGATACGCAGTATTTT. It is translated as CASSSGNDRTTDTQYF.

Written as DNA, the CDR3 is TGTGCCAGCCTCCCTGAAAGCAGACGTACCTACGAGCAGTACTTC. Translating it yields CASLPESRRTYEQYF. The chain joins TRBV28 to TRBJ2-7; no clear D. The germline gives CDR1 MDHEN, CDR2 SYDVKM. Trimming stripped 8 bases from V and 2 bases from J, with 19 bases between. There are 15 residues in the CDR3.

This clone was seen a single time. The chain uses TRBV28 and TRBJ1-2, with D possibly matching TRBD1 (5 bases). Trimming took off 6 bases at V and 4 bases at J, with 18 bases between the two ends. This CDR3 spans 15 amino acids. Germline CDR1 reads MDHEN; CDR2 reads SYDVKM. The DNA of the CDR3 is TGTGCCAGCAGCTCTGGGGGGTCTCCCTCCTATGGCTACACCTTC. This sequence encodes CASSSGGSPSYGYTF.